Below are 29 T cell receptor beta chains sequenced from a single sample in a study of cytomegalovirus exposure and HLA in healthy donors. PCR employed 60 Vbeta and 13 Jbeta primers. Method: immunoSEQ multiplex PCR; TCRdb's copy keeps in-frame clones and lacks some. The sample has around 140,000 clones, approximately 85% seen once; the top ten hold just over 8%. The sequencing sample was made of PBMCs. The receptors derive from a woman aged 50 to 60 in good health and CMV-seropositive.

V is TRBV5-1 and J is TRBJ1-1, with 8 nucleotides matching TRBD1. Trimming took 1 base from V and 11 from J; bases not matched to a gene: 13. Germline V lookup: CDR1 SGHRS, CDR2 YFSETQ. CDR3 length: 15 amino acids. The CDR3 region has the DNA TGCGCCAGCAGCTTGAGGACAGGGAAAGGAGCTGGCGCTTTCTTT. This translates into CASSLRTGKGAGAFF.

This chain links TRBV11-2 with TRBJ2-6, with 7 bases lining up with TRBD1. Germline V gives CDR1 SGHAT, CDR2 FQNNGV. V was clipped by 6 bases and J by 0 bases; unmatched bases: 8. There are 17 residues in the CDR3. CDR3 sequence (DNA): TGTGCCAGCAGTCCCACAGGGGTACCCTCTGGGGCCAACGTCCTGACTTTC. It encodes CASSPTGVPSGANVLTF.

The chain combines TRBV5-1 with TRBJ2-5; TRBD1 might be the D (6 bases). V gave up 5 bases and J gave up 3 bases, with 11 bases separating them. The CDR3 sequence is 13 residues long. The germline V gene has CDR1 SGHRS and CDR2 YFSETQ. Written as DNA, the CDR3 is TGCGCCAGCAGGGGACAAGCGGAAGAGACCCAGTACTTC. Amino acid sequence: CASRGQAEETQYF.

CDR3 sequence: CSVAGGRYTYNEQFF. The CDR3 DNA sequence: TGCAGCGTTGCCGGGGGGCGGTATACCTACAATGAGCAGTTCTTC. This rearrangement joins TRBV29-1 to TRBJ2-1; tentative D call: TRBD2 (7 bases). Germline lookup yields CDR1 SQVTM and CDR2 ANQGSEA. The V gene lost 4 bases and the J gene lost 2 bases, with 15 bases spanning the gap. The CDR3 runs 15 residues.

The chain recombines TRBV6-1 with TRBJ1-2; D is uncertain. Trimming cost V 0 bases and J 8 bases, with 10 bases left between them. CDR3 length equals 13 residues. Germline lookup yields CDR1 MNHNS and CDR2 SASEGT. The CDR3 DNA sequence: TGTGCCAGCAGTGAAGCTGGGGAGGACGGCTACACCTTC. Translated, it gives CASSEAGEDGYTF.

The V gene is TRBV7-8, the J gene TRBJ1-5, with TRBD1 matching 12 bases. The CDR3 runs 16 residues. V gave up 5 bases and J gave up 4 bases; unmatched junction bases: 6. The V gene's germline CDR1 is SGHVS and CDR2 FQNEAQ. The CDR3 protein is CASSAGQGAGNQPQHF. The DNA for the CDR3 is TGTGCCAGCAGCGCGGGACAGGGGGCTGGAAATCAGCCCCAGCATTTT.

This chain uses TRBV5-1 with TRBJ2-5, with 8 bases identical to TRBD1. The J call is doubtful: the DNA matches TRBJ2-7 better. The CDR3 has 15 residues. The V gene's germline CDR1 is SGHRS and CDR2 YFSETQ. CDR3 residues: CASSPGTGRNYEQYF. CDR3 sequence (DNA): TGCGCCAGCAGCCCCGGGACAGGTCGTAACTACGAGCAGTACTTC.

The gene calls are TRBV7-3 and TRBJ2-3, with D perhaps matching TRBD2 (6 bases). From germline, CDR1 is SGHTA and CDR2 FQGTGA. The CDR3 spans 16 residues. V was clipped by 5 bases and J by 4 bases, with 19 bases between them. CDR3 coding DNA: TGTGCCAGCAGCCCCGGGCTGCGGGAAGTCTCAGATACGCAGTATTTT. This encodes CASSPGLREVSDTQYF.

The rearrangement uses TRBV11-2 and TRBJ2-7; 13 bases match TRBD2. The V segment lost 7 bases and the J segment 6 bases; nucleotides outside the gene matches: 3. The CDR3 sequence is 13 residues long. Germline V lookup: CDR1 SGHAT, CDR2 FQNNGV. The CDR3 DNA reads as TGTGCCAGCACACTAGCGGGGGGGTCCGAGCAGTACTTC. Translating it yields CASTLAGGSEQYF.

V gene TRBV6-1 combines with J gene TRBJ2-5; D unclear. The end of the DNA fits TRBJ2-7 better, so the J call may be wrong. Germline V gives CDR1 MNHNS, CDR2 SASEGT. The CDR3 totals 13 residues. CDR3 DNA: TGTGCCAGCAGTATGTTTTTATACTACGAGCAGTACTTC. It yields the protein CASSMFLYYEQYF.

The chain employs TRBV18 and TRBJ2-3, with TRBD1 matching over 7 bases. Germline CDR1 is KGHSH and CDR2 is LQKENI. The CDR3 extends over 15 amino acids. The V and J ends lost 4 bases and 1 base, in that order; junction bases with no gene match: 5. CDR3 sequence reads: CASSQSGQGTDTQYF. Written as DNA, the CDR3 is TGTGCCAGCTCACAATCCGGACAGGGCACAGATACGCAGTATTTT.

This clone was picked up a small number of times. This sequence joins TRBV29-1 and TRBJ1-2; no firm D call. V was clipped by 3 bases and J by 5 bases, with 10 bases between them. CDR1 SQVTM and CDR2 ANQGSEA come from the germline V gene. This CDR3 is 12 amino acids long. CDR3 sequence reads: CSVEGGSYGYTF. CDR3 sequence (DNA): TGCAGCGTTGAGGGAGGATCTTATGGCTACACCTTC.

This clone came up once. The sample contains more than one DNA sequence encoding this CDR3. V gene TRBV9 combines with J gene TRBJ1-1; D gene ambiguous. This CDR3 is built from 13 residues. Trimming pared 0 bases from V and 1 base from J, leaving 4 bases between. Germline CDR1 reads SGDLS; CDR2 reads YYNGEE. The CDR3 reads CASSVGANTEAFF. As DNA, the CDR3 is TGTGCCAGCAGCGTAGGGGCGAACACTGAAGCTTTCTTT.

V is TRBV23-1 and J is TRBJ2-7; possible D gene TRBD2, 5 bases. TRBV23-1 is an ORF; its function is uncertain. This CDR3 comprises 17 residues. V was trimmed by 1 base and J by 1 base, leaving 17 bases between them. In DNA form, the CDR3 reads TGCGCCAGCAGTCAATTCAATAGAATTGGAGGATCCTACGAGCAGTACTTC. Amino acid sequence: CASSQFNRIGGSYEQYF.

This clone was observed a few times. V gene TRBV2 combines with J gene TRBJ1-1; D is ambiguous. The CDR3 sequence is 11 residues long. The germline V and J ends were trimmed by 10 bases and 1 base, with 7 bases remaining between them. Germline V CDR1 and CDR2: SNHLY, FYNNEI. The DNA of the CDR3 is TGTGCCAACATACCGAACACTGAAGCTTTCTTT. Translated: CANIPNTEAFF.

This chain uses TRBV7-9 with TRBJ2-3; unclear D gene. Germline V gene data show CDR1 as SEHNR and CDR2 as FQNEAQ (reference sequence). V shed 6 bases and J shed 4 bases, with 14 bases lying between them. CDR3 length: 14 amino acids. CDR3 coding DNA: TGTGCCAGCAGTTCCCTGCTAGTCGCAGATACGCAGTATTTT. This gives the protein CASSSLLVADTQYF.

The chain recombines TRBV6-4 with TRBJ1-1, with 7 bases fitting TRBD1. V was clipped by 6 bases and J by 3 bases; unmatched bases: 13. This CDR3 comprises 16 residues. Germline V lookup: CDR1 MRHNA, CDR2 SNTAGT. The CDR3 region has the DNA TGTGCCAGCAGAGGGGGCGGGAGGGCGTTGGACACTGAAGCTTTCTTT. The encoded protein is CASRGGGRALDTEAFF.

CDR3 residues: CASSRTQGADSYEQYF. In nucleotides, the CDR3 is TGTGCCAGCAGCCGAACACAGGGGGCGGACTCCTACGAGCAGTACTTC. The chain combines TRBV5-4 with TRBJ2-7, with 9 nucleotides matching TRBD1. V dropped 4 bases and J dropped 0; count of bases not matched to a gene: 8. The V gene's germline CDR1 is SGHNT and CDR2 YYREEE (reference sequence). This CDR3 is built from 16 residues.

The V gene is TRBV10-2, the J gene TRBJ2-1; 13 bases fit TRBD2. The CDR3 totals 14 residues. Per the germline V gene, CDR1 is WSHSY and CDR2 is SAAADI. The junction had 4 bases not matched to a gene; V was cut back by 6 bases and J by 8 bases. This chain's CDR3 is CASRTSGRIDEQFF. Here the CDR3 DNA reads TGCGCCAGCAGGACTAGCGGGAGGATCGATGAGCAGTTCTTC.

The rearrangement uses TRBV29-1 and TRBJ2-5; D is uncertain. This CDR3 is 11 amino acids long. Deletions cut 8 bases from V and 1 base from J, with 8 bases between. CDR1 is SQVTM, CDR2 ANQGSEA, per germline. The CDR3 region has the DNA TGCAGCCCCCGGGTCCAAGAGACCCAGTACTTC. Translating gives CSPRVQETQYF.

This rearrangement joins TRBV7-9 to TRBJ1-4, with D possibly matching TRBD1 (5 bases). There are 15 residues in the CDR3. CDR1 is SEHNR, CDR2 FQNEAQ, per germline (reference sequence). V shed 5 bases and J shed 8 bases, with 18 bases lying between them. The CDR3 loop reads CASSPNRLYSEKLFF. CDR3 sequence (DNA): TGTGCCAGCAGCCCAAACAGGTTATACTCGGAAAAACTGTTTTTT.

The chain couples TRBV5-5 to TRBJ2-7; 7 nucleotides agree with TRBD2. V lost 4 bases and J lost 3; bases outside the gene matches: 10. CDR3 length: 15 residues. Germline V gene data show CDR1 as SGHKS and CDR2 as YYEKEE (reference sequence). DNA of the CDR3: TGTGCCAGCAGCCCTGCGTGGGGGGGAGTCTACGAGCAGTACTTC. Translation: CASSPAWGGVYEQYF.

The CDR3 loop reads CASSALDGAFF. In DNA form, the CDR3 reads TGTGCCAGCAGCGCCTTAGACGGGGCTTTCTTT. The chain carries TRBV9 and TRBJ1-1; D gene uncertain. Germline values: CDR1 SGDLS, CDR2 YYNGEE. The CDR3 is 11 amino acids. V dropped 3 bases and J dropped 11 bases, with 11 bases sitting between them.

This clone was picked up one time. V gene TRBV9 combines with J gene TRBJ2-7; no clear D. V was cut by 4 bases and J by 0 bases, with 8 bases left in between. CDR1 is SGDLS, CDR2 YYNGEE, per germline. This CDR3 has 13 amino acids. For the CDR3, the DNA is TGTGCCAGCAGCAGTGGCGGCTCCTACGAGCAGTACTTC. This gives the protein CASSSGGSYEQYF.

V and J are TRBV15 and TRBJ2-2; 7 nucleotides line up with TRBD2. CDR1 is LNHNV and CDR2 is YYDKDF in the germline V gene (reference sequence). V was pared by 5 bases and J by 8 bases, with 8 bases of the junction left unmatched. This CDR3 has 14 residues. Here the CDR3 reads CATSDLAGVGELFF. The CDR3 region has the DNA TGTGCCACCAGCGACTTGGCGGGAGTGGGGGAGCTGTTTTTT.

Concerning this clone itself: Germline is not matched at one junction end, which may reflect a read error. The chain uses TRBV7-7 and TRBJ1-3, with 7 bases aligning to TRBD1. This CDR3 is 17 amino acids long. CDR1 and CDR2 (germline): SSHAT, FNYEAQ (reference sequence). The CDR3 DNA is TGTGCTAGCAGCTTAGGACCCGCAGGGGGTCTTGGAAACACCATATATTTT. Its protein is CASSLGPAGGLGNTIYF.

This chain uses TRBV9 with TRBJ2-7; no firm D call. From germline, CDR1 is SGDLS and CDR2 YYNGEE. This CDR3 contains 14 residues. Deletions cut 0 bases from V and 2 bases from J, with 9 bases between. In DNA form, the CDR3 reads TGTGCCAGCAGCGTAGAGCCCGCCACCTACGAGCAGTACTTC. Protein sequence: CASSVEPATYEQYF.

The V gene is TRBV9, the J gene TRBJ1-6, with D hard to call. There are 15 residues in the CDR3. Germline values: CDR1 SGDLS, CDR2 YYNGEE. V was trimmed by 2 bases and J by 7 bases, leaving 13 bases between them. The CDR3 coding sequence is TGTGCCAGCAGCGTCAGTATCACGGGAAATTCACCCCTCCACTTT. Translated: CASSVSITGNSPLHF.

The chain is built from TRBV11-2 and TRBJ1-2, with 8 bases lining up with TRBD1. This CDR3 region has 17 residues. In germline, CDR1 is SGHAT, CDR2 FQNNGV. The V and J ends lost 3 bases and 2 bases, in that order; junction bases with no gene match: 11. Here the CDR3 DNA reads TGTGCCAGCAGCTTCGGACAGGGCGGTATTGGGAACTATGGCTACACCTTC. It codes for CASSFGQGGIGNYGYTF.